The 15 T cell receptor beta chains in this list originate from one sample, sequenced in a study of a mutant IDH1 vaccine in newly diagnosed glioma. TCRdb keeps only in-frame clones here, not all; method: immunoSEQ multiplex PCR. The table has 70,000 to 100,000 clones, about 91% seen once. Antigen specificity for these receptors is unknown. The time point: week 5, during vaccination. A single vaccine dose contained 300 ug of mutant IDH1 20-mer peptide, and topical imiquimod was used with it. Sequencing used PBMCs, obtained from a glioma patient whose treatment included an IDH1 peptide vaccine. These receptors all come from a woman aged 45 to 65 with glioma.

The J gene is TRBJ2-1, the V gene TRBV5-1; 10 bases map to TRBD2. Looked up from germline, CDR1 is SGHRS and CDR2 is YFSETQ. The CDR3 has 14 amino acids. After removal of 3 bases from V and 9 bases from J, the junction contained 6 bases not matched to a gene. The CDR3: CASSWASGSVEQFF. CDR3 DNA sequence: TGCGCCAGCAGCTGGGCTAGCGGGAGTGTTGAGCAGTTCTTC.

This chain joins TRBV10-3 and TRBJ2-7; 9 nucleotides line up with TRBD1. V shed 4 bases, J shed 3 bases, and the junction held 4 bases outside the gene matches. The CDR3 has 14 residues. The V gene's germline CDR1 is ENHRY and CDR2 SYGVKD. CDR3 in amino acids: CAISGDRGVYEQYF. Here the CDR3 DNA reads TGTGCCATCAGTGGCGACAGGGGGGTCTACGAGCAGTACTTC.

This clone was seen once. The CDR3 DNA reads as TGTGCCAGCAGCTTAGGCCGGAGGCATGAGCAGTTCTTC. Translating gives CASSLGRRHEQFF. The chain couples TRBV13 to TRBJ2-1, with D tentatively TRBD2 (5 bases). The CDR3 extends over 13 amino acids. Germline loops: CDR1 PRHDT, CDR2 FYEKMQ (reference sequence). With 0 bases removed from V and 8 bases from J, the gap between germline ends came to 8 bases. Full variable domain (rest looked up from reference TRBV13 and TRBJ2-1): AAGVIQSPRHLIKEKRETATLKCYPIPRHDTVYWYQQGPGQDPQFLISFYEKMQSDKGSIPDRFSAQQFSDYHSELNMSSLELGDSALYFCASSLGRRHEQFFGPGTRLTVL.

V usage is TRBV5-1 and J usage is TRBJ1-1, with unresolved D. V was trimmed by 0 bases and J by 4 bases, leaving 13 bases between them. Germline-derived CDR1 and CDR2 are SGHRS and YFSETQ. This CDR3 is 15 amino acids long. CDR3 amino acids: CASSLAGKGGTEAFF. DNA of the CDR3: TGCGCCAGCAGCTTGGCCGGGAAGGGAGGCACTGAAGCTTTCTTT.

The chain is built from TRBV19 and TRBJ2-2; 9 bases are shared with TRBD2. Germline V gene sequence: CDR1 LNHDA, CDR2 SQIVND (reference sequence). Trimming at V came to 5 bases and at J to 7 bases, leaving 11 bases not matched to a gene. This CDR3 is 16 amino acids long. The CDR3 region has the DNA TGTGCCAGTAGTCGGCGGCGGGAGGGCCGTGTCGGGGAGCTGTTTTTT. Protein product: CASSRRREGRVGELFF.

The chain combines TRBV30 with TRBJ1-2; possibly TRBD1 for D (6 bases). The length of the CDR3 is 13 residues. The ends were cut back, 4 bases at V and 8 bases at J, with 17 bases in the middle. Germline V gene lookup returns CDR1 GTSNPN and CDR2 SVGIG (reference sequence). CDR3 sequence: CAWIEGGYRGYTF. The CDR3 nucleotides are TGTGCCTGGATCGAAGGGGGGTATCGCGGCTACACCTTC.

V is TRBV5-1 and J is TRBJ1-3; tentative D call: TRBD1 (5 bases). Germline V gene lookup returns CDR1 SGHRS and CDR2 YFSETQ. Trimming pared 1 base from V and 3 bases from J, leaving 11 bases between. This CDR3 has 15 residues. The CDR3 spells CASSLLDMGGNTIYF. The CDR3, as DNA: TGCGCCAGCAGCTTGTTGGACATGGGTGGAAACACCATATATTTT.

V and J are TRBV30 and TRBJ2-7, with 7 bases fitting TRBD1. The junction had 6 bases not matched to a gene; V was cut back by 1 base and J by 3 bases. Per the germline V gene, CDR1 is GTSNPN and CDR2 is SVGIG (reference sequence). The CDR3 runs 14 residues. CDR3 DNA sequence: TGTGCCTGGAGTGAAGGGGGCCCTCTCTACGAGCAGTACTTC. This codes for CAWSEGGPLYEQYF.

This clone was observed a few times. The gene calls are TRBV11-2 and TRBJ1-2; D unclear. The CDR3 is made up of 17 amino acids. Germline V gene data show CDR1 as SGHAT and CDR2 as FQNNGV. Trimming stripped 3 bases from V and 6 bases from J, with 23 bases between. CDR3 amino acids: CASSFGVSGEQVHGYTF. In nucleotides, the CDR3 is TGTGCCAGCAGCTTTGGGGTATCCGGGGAGCAGGTCCATGGCTACACCTTC.

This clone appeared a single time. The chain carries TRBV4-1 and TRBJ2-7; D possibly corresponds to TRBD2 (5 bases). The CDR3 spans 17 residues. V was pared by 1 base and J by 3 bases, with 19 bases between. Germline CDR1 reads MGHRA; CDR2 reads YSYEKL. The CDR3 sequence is CASSQVGRGPFDYEQYF. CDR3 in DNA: TGCGCCAGCAGCCAAGTAGGTCGAGGGCCTTTTGACTACGAGCAGTACTTC.

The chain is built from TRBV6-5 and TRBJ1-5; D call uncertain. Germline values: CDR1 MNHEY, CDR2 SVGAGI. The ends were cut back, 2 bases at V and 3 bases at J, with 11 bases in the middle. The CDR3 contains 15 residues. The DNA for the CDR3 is TGTGCCAGCAGTTACGAGGATTTGCCCAATCAGCCCCAGCATTTT. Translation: CASSYEDLPNQPQHF.

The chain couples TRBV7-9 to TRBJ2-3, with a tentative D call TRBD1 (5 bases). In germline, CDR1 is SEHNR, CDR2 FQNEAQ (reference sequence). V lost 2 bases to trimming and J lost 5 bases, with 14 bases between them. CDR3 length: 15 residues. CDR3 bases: TGTGCCAGCAGCTTAACACAGGCAACGGGAGATACGCAGTATTTT. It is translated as CASSLTQATGDTQYF.

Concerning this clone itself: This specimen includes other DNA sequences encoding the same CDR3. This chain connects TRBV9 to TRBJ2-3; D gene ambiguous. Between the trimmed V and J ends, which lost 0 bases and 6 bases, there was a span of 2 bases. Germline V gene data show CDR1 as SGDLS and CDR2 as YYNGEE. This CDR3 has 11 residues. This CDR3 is CASSVADTQYF. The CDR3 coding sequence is TGTGCCAGCAGCGTAGCGGATACGCAGTATTTT. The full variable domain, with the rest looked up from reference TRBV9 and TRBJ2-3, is DSGVTQTPKHLITATGQRVTLRCSPRSGDLSVYWYQQSLDQGLQFLIQYYNGEERAKGNILERFSAQQFPDLHSELNLSSLELGDSALYFCASSVADTQYFGPGTRLTVL.

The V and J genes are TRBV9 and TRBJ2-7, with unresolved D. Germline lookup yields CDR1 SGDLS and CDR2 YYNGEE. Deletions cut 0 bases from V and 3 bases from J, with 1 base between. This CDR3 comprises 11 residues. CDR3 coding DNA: TGTGCCAGCAGCGTAGACTACGAGCAGTACTTC. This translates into CASSVDYEQYF.

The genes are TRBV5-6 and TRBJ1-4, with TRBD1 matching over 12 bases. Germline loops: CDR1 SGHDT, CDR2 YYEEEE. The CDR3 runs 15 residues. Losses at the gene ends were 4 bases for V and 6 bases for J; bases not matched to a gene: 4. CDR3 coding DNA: TGTGCCAGCAGCGGGGACAGGGGGCGCGATGAAAAACTGTTTTTT. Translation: CASSGDRGRDEKLFF.